This T cell receptor beta chain was sequenced in a study of T cells in Graves' hyperthyroidism and ophthalmopathy. This clonotype was observed a handful of times. Authors of the study amplified TCR beta CDR3 regions from RNA transcripts. Primed by the HTBI set, a first-round RT-PCR was run on the TCR CDR3. One entry per CDR3 protein results from TCRdb running MiXCR on the multiplex PCR reads. The sample consists of 110,000 to 150,000 distinct CDR3 sequences, roughly 23% of them appearing once. The CDR3 loop spans 14 amino acids. The V and J ends lost 3 bases and 0 bases respectively, with 8 bases between them. From germline, CDR1 is MNHEY and CDR2 SMNVEV (reference sequence).

Sequencing input: blood. The chain recombines TRBV27 with TRBJ1-2; D uncertain. The sequence was obtained from a woman aged 45-65 years with Graves' hyperthyroidism that later progressed to Graves' ophthalmopathy. CDR3 in DNA: TGTGCCAGCAGTTTGACCATCGCTAACTATGGCTACACCTTC. Encoded protein: CASSLTIANYGYTF.